This TCR beta chain stems from a study of T cell responses to AZD1222 COVID-19 vaccine. Notes on the study in general: Clonal diversity was possibly underestimated; the donors were predominantly white British and more often female.

Concerning this clone itself: Its matching antigen is unknown.

The CDR3 sequence is 15 residues long. Per the germline V gene, CDR1 is MDHEN and CDR2 is SYDVKM. Trimming took 2 bases from V and 5 from J; bases not matched to a gene: 5. The assay was immunoSEQ multiplex PCR, and TCRdb's table has in-frame clones only and misses some. The sample shows about 130,000 clones, approximately 84% of them seen only once. V and J are TRBV28 and TRBJ2-1; 8 bases line up with TRBD1. The starting material was peripheral blood, obtained on day 0 of AZD1222 vaccination. The TCR sequence derives from an adult in good health. CDR3 sequence (DNA): TGTGCCAGCAGTTTACACGGACAGGGCGACAATGAGCAGTTCTTC. Its translation is CASSLHGQGDNEQFF.